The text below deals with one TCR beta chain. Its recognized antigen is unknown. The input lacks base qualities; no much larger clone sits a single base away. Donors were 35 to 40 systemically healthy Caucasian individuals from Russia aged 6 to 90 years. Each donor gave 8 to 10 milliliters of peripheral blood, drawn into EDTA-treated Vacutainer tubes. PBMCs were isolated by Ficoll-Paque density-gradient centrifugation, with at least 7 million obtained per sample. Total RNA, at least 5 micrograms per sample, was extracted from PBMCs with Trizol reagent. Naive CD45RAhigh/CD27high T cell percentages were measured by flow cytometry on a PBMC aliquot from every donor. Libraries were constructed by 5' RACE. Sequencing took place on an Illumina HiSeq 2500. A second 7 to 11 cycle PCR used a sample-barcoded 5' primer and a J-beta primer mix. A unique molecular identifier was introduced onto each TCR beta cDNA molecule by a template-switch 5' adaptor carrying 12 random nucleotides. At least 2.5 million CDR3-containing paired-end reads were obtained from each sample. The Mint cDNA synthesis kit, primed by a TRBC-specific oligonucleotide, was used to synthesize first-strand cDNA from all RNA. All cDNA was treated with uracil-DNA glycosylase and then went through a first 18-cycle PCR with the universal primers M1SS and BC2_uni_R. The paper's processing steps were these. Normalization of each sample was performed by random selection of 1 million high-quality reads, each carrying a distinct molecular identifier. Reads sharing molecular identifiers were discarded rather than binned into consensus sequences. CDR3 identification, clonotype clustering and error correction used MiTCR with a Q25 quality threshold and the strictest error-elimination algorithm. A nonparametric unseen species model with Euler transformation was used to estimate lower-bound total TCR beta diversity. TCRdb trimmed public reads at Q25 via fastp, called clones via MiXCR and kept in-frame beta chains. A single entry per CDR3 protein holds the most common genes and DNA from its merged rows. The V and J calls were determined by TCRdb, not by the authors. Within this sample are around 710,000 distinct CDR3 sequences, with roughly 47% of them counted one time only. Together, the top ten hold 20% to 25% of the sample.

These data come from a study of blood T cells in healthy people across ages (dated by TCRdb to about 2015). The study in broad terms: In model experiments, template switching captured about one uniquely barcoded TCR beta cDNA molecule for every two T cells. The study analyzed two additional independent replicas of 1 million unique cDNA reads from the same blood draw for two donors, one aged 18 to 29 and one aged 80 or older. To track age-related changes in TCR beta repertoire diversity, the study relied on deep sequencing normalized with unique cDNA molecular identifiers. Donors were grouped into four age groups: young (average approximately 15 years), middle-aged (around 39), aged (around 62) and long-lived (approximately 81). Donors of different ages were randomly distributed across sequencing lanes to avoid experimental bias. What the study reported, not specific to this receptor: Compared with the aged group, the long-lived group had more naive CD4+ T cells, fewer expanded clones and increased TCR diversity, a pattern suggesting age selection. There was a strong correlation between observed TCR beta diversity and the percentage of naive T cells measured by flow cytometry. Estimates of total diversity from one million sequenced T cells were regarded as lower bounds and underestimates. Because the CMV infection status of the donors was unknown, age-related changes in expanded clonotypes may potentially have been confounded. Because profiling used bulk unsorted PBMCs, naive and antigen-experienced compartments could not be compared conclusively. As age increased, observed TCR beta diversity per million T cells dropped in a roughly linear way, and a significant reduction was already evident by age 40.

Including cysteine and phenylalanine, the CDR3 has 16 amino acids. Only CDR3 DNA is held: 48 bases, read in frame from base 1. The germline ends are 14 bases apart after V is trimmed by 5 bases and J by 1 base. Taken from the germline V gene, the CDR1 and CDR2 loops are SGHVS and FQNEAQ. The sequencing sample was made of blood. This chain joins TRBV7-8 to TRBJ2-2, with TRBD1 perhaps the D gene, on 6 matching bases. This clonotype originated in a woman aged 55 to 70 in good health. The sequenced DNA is TGTGCCAGCAGCCCTAGGACAGAGATGAACACCGGGGAGCTGTTTTTT. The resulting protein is CASSPRTEMNTGELFF.